These T cell receptor beta chains were read from a single sample in a study of glioma-infiltrating T cells. TCRdb processed the multiplex PCR reads anew with MiXCR; each CDR3 protein has one entry. In the table there are around 90,000 distinct CDR3 sequences, around 37% of which are singletons. The sequencing sample was made of glioma tissue, nonneoplastic brain tissue, or PBMCs (not recorded which). The source is a human donor with low-grade glioma or glioblastoma, undergoing nonglioma brain surgery, or in good health (not recorded which). The CDR3 runs from the conserved cysteine through the conserved F or W. A D gene is named only where the DNA matches it firmly. Rows may omit the clone size; those that give it use once, few, many or a size class.

D	V	J	size	CDR3	DNA
.	TRBV27	TRBJ2-1	.	CASSLIEGGYNEQFF	TGTGCCAGCAGTTTAATAGAGGGAGGATACAATGAGCAGTTCTTC
TRBD1	TRBV20-1	TRBJ2-7	.	CTPKGQGAHEQYF	TGCACCCCTAAGGGACAGGGGGCACACGAGCAGTACTTC
.	TRBV4-3	TRBJ1-5	many	CASSQDRGNQPQHF	TGCGCCAGCAGCCAAGATAGGGGTAATCAGCCCCAGCATTTT
TRBD1	TRBV20-1	TRBJ1-2	many	CSASRVTGGGYTF	TGCAGTGCTAGCAGGGTGACAGGGGGCGGCTACACCTTC
TRBD1	TRBV28	TRBJ2-1	many	CATRGTGGENEQFF	TGTGCCACTCGGGGGACAGGGGGCGAGAATGAGCAGTTCTTC
.	TRBV12-5	TRBJ2-7	.	CASGPHTGYEQYF	TGTGCTAGTGGTCCACACACAGGTTACGAGCAGTACTTC
.	TRBV3-1	TRBJ2-7	many	CASSQRDYEQYF	TGTGCCAGCAGCCAGCGTGACTACGAGCAGTACTTC
TRBD1	TRBV4-2	TRBJ1-2	many	CASSAGQVDGYTF	TGTGCCAGCAGCGCCGGACAGGTTGATGGCTACACCTTC
TRBD1	TRBV3-1	TRBJ2-6	few	CASSLGTGGSGANVLTF	TGTGCCAGCAGCCTCGGGACAGGGGGCTCTGGGGCCAACGTCCTGACTTTC
TRBD1	TRBV20-1	TRBJ1-1	.	CGAREPKGATEAFF	TGCGGTGCTAGAGAGCCTAAGGGGGCCACCGAAGCTTTCTTT
TRBD1	TRBV19	TRBJ1-2	many	CASSRDSGTYGYTF	TGTGCCAGTTCTCGGGACAGCGGGACGTATGGCTACACCTTC
TRBD1	TRBV5-4	TRBJ2-1	.	CASSSGQGVHEQFF	TGTGCCAGCAGCTCAGGACAGGGGGTCCATGAGCAGTTCTTC
.	TRBV19	TRBJ1-5	many	CASNREGGGNQPQHF	TGTGCCAGTAACCGTGAGGGGGGTGGCAATCAGCCCCAGCATTTT
.	TRBV5-1	TRBJ2-7	many	CASSLGSSPYEQYF	TGCGCCAGCAGCTTGGGTTCCAGCCCCTACGAGCAGTACTTC
.	TRBV6-2/TRBV6-3	TRBJ1-1	.	CASSYSTPADGENTEASF	TGTGCCAGCAGTTACTCGACTCCGGCGGACGGGGAGAACACTGAAGCTTCCTTT
TRBD2	TRBV3-1	TRBJ2-1	many	CASRWTSVGSNEQFF	TGTGCCAGCAGGTGGACTAGCGTGGGGTCAAATGAGCAGTTCTTC
TRBD1	TRBV28	TRBJ1-1	.	CASSGAGGESTEVFF	TGTGCCAGCAGTGGCGCAGGGGGCGAGAGCACTGAAGTTTTCTTT